This T cell receptor (beta chain) comes out of a study of control samples from healthy donors and cancer patients. Looked up from germline, CDR1 is LNHDA and CDR2 is SQIVND (reference sequence). This CDR3 is 17 amino acids long. Trimming stripped 1 base from V and 6 bases from J, with 18 bases between. Here immunoSEQ multiplex PCR was the method, and the copy in TCRdb shows in-frame clones only, minus some. The sample lists around 110,000 clones; 88% were seen once. This clone was seen a handful of times. The sample was blood. The V gene is TRBV19, the J gene TRBJ2-2; the D call may be TRBD1 or TRBD2 (5 bases each). The source of this sequence is a woman in her 70s in good health. Written as DNA, the CDR3 is TGTGCCAGTAGTATAGGGCCCTGGGACCGAGGACCCGGGGAGCTGTTTTTT. This translates into CASSIGPWDRGPGELFF.